A selection of T cell receptor beta chains follows, all from one sample in a study of cytomegalovirus exposure and HLA in healthy donors. The protocol was immunoSEQ multiplex PCR, while the TCRdb copy is restricted to in-frame clones and leaves out a portion. The sample consists of over 70,000 clones, over 60% of them appearing once. The specimen was PBMCs. The receptors shown here come from a woman aged 45 to 65 in good health and CMV-seropositive. The CDR3 runs from the conserved cysteine through the conserved F or W.

V	J	CDR3
TRBV28	TRBJ2-1	CASSTGLSSYNEQFF
TRBV5-1	TRBJ2-5	CASNPGGYQETQYF
TRBV18	TRBJ2-6	CASSPGTGGFGANVLTF
TRBV30	TRBJ1-2	CAWSRQNYGYTF
TRBV18	TRBJ1-5	CASSPAGDSNQPQHF
TRBV7-2	TRBJ1-5	CASSSTGMWESNQPQHF
TRBV28	TRBJ2-7	CASSLGSGEQYF
TRBV13	TRBJ1-2	CASSPGTGGYGYTF
TRBV30	TRBJ1-2	CAWSVRTGTNGYTF
TRBV9	TRBJ1-3	CASSAGQGNTIYF
TRBV9	TRBJ2-1	CASSLTQDSYNEQFF